This T cell receptor beta chain was documented in a study of T cell repertoires in cytomegalovirus infection. On the study more broadly: Recently identified HLA-C-restricted CMV epitopes were among the peptides used. It was the public TCR beta signatures that indicated both CMV infection and matching HLA type. Study-level points and caveats: People with CMV and the relevant HLA were identified by cumulative public TCR beta family frequency. Ex vivo responses were dominated by HLA-C-restricted CMV-specific TCR beta clonotypes.

CDR1 ENHRY and CDR2 SYGVKD come from the germline V gene. Deletions cut 2 bases from V and 7 bases from J, with 9 bases between. This CDR3 comprises 13 residues. TCRdb called the reads again in MiXCR, with one record for every CDR3 protein. This table holds 900,000 to 950,000 distinct CDR3 sequences, approximately 31% found once. As regards this clonotype: The antigen is undetermined. No conserved phenylalanine or tryptophan is present at the end of the CDR3, so a read error is the likely explanation.

The gene calls are TRBV10-3 and TRBJ2-1; no reliable D call. This receptor was taken from a human donor in good health (CMV status not recorded). Some clones in this sample may be carry-over from other donors' samples. The input for sequencing was cultured CD8+ T cells from PBMCs, taken from culture after CMV antigen stimulation. CDR3 nucleotide sequence: TGTGCCATCAGTGAGGCCGCCGTGAATGAGCAGTTCTCC. Translating gives CAISEAAVNEQFS.